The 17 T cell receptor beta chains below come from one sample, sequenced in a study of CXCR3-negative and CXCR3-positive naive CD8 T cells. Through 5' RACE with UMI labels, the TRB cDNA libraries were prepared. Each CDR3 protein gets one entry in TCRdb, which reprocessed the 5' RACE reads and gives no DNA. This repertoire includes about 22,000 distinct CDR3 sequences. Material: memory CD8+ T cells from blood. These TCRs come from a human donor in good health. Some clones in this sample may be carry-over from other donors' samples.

The CDR3 is CSARDPGTGEVNEQFF. The genes are TRBV20-1 and TRBJ2-1; absent DNA, TCRdb's TRBD1 call cannot be checked. Germline V gives CDR1 DFQATT, CDR2 SNEGSKA (reference sequence). This CDR3 contains 16 residues.

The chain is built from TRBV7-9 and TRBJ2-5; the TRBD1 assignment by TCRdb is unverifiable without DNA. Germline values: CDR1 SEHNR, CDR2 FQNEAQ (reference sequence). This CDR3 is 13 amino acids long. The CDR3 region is CASADSYQETQYF.

CDR3 in amino acids: CASSPVTGFLDTEAFF. V and J are TRBV11-3 and TRBJ1-1; TCRdb's D gene call, TRBD1, goes unchecked for lack of DNA. Per the germline V gene, CDR1 is SGHNT and CDR2 is YENEEA. The CDR3 spans 16 residues.

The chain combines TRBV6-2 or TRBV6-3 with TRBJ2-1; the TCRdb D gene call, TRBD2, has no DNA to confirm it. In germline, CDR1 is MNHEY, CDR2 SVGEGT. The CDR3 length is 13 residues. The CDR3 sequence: CASSYFGPNEQFF.

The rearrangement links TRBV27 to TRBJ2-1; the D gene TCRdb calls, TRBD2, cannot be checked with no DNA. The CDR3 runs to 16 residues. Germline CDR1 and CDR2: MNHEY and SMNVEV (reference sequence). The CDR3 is CASSSTSESLYNEQFF.

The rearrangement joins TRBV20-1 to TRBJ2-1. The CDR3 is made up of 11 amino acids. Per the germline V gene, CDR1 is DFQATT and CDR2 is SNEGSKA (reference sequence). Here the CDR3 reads CSVRWDNEQFF.

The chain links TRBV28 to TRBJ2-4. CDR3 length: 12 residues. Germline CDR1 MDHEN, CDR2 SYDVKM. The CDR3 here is CASSSDKNIQYF.

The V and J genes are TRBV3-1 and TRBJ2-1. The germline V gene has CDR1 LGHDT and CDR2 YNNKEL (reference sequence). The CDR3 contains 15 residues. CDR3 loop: CASSHGSSSYNEQFF.

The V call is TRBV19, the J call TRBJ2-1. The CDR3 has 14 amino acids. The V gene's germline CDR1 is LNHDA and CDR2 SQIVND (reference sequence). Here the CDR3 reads CASSWVSSYNEQFF. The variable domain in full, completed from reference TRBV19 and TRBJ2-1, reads DGGITQSPKYLFRKEGQNVTLSCEQNLNHDAMYWYRQDPGQGLRLIYYSQIVNDFQKGDIAEGYSVSREKKESFPLTVTSAQKNPTAFYLCASSWVSSYNEQFFGPGTRLTVL.

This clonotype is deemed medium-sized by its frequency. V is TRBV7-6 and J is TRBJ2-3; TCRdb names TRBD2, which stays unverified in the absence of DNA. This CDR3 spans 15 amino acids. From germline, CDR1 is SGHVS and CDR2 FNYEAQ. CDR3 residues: CASSREATWTDTQYF.

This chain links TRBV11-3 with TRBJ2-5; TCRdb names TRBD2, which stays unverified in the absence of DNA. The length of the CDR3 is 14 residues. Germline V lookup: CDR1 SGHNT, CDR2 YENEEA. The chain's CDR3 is CASSGTSGSETQYF.

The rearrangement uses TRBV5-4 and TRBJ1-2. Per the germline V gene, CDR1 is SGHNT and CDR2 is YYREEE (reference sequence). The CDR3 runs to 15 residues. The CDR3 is CASSLALGSNYGYTF.

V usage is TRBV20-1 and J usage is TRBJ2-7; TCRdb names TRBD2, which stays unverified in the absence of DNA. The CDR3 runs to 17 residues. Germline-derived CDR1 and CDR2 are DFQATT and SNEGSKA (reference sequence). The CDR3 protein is CSDAKPPGEGGPNEQYF.

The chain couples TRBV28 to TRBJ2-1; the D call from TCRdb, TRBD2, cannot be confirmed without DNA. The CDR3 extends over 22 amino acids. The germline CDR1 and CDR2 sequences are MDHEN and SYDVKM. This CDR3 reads CASSFNWISGTSGGPSYNEQFF. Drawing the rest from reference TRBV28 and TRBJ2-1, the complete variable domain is DVKVTQSSRYLVKRTGEKVFLECVQDMDHENMFWYRQDPGLGLRLIYFSYDVKMKEKGDIPEGYSVSREKKERFSLILESASTNQTSMYLCASSFNWISGTSGGPSYNEQFFGPGTRLTVL.

The CDR3 reads CASRLSGTRGTDTQYF. The chain employs TRBV13 and TRBJ2-3; TCRdb returns TRBD2, unconfirmable since there is no DNA. Germline V gives CDR1 PRHDT, CDR2 FYEKMQ (reference sequence). This CDR3 is built from 16 residues.

CDR3 region: CASSPPSHEQFF. This chain uses TRBV14 with TRBJ2-1. The CDR3 is 12 amino acids. Germline CDR1 reads SGHDN; CDR2 reads FVKESK. Based on the CDR3 plus reference TRBV14 and TRBJ2-1, the full variable domain is EAGVTQFPSHSVIEKGQTVTLRCDPISGHDNLYWYRRVMGKEIKFLLHFVKESKQDESGMPNNRFLAERTGGTYSTLKVQPAELEDSGVYFCASSPPSHEQFFGPGTRLTVL.

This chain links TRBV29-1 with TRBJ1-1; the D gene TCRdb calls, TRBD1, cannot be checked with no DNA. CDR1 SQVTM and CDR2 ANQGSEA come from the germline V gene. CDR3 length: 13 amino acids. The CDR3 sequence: CSGRQGLNTEAFF.